Detailed here is one T cell receptor beta chain. Its antigen is still unknown. The input lacks base qualities; no much larger clone sits a single base away. Whole blood was collected in K2EDTA tubes by collaborating institutions according to the institutions' own protocols. Collaborator samples were shipped for TCRbeta analysis as frozen whole blood, isolated PBMCs, or DNA extracted from either sample type. The immunoSEQ Assay, a bias-controlled multiplex PCR, was used to amplify TCRbeta CDR3 regions from genomic DNA. In the original analysis: The number of nucleated cells in each sample was estimated by amplification of reference gene primers within the assay. To quantify the absolute abundance of each unique TCRbeta CDR3 rearrangement, sequence reads were collapsed and filtered. For each sample, productive Simpson clonality was calculated as the square root of Simpson's diversity index over productive rearrangements. What TCRdb holds here is the immuneACCESS table cut down to in-frame rearrangements. Part of the clones is not present; checked against another copy, under half of the missing clones reflect an unresolved V gene, and the others are unexplained. V and J calls and clone size are copied from that table; D and trimming were computed from the DNA. The sample profile shows 60,000 to 75,000 clones; 85% to 90% of them were found once. The top ten clones comprise less than 20% of the sample.

The data stem from a study of blood T cell repertoires in COVID-19 (dated by TCRdb to 2020 to 2022). The study in broad terms: Samples from collaborators originated in the United States, Italy and Spain and spanned both the acute and convalescent phases of COVID-19. The samples were drawn from two sources: the first 160 participants of the ongoing ImmuneRACE study, and over 1,000 subjects contributed by 6 global collaborators. Subjects who had been exposed to COVID-19, were actively infected with it, or had recovered from it provided the deeply sampled blood TCRbeta repertoires that made up the dataset. HLA class I and class II types, where available, came from metadata supplied by the sample provider rather than from assay-based typing. The repertoires were made available in a free public database intended to serve as a resource for research on the immune response to SARS-CoV-2. The sample metadata nearly always contained a de-identified subject ID, COVID-19 status, age in years and sex. The material from the prospective study consisted of cDNA or gDNA derived from T cells, B-cell-depleted T cells, or PBMCs. Here is what the overall study found, with its caveats: The amount of clinical and demographic metadata varied by source and participant and was provided uncurated.

The clonotype originates from a woman older than 75 with active COVID-19. Specimen: peripheral blood.

CDR3 reads: CSVLDITNYGYTF. The nucleotide sequence is given as TGCAGCGTGTTGGACATCACTAACTATGGCTACACCTTC. The sequence links TRBV29-1 to TRBJ1-2; the best D guess is TRBD1, with 5 bases matching. A distance of 11 bases separates the germline ends of V and J, which lose 6 bases and 0 bases respectively. Including cysteine and phenylalanine, the CDR3 has 13 amino acids. Of the read, only the CDR3 DNA is kept; its 39 bases are in frame from base 1. Based on the germline V gene, the CDR1 and CDR2 sequences are SQVTM and ANQGSEA.